This entry lists 16 T cell receptor beta chains sequenced from one sample in a study of blood T cell repertoires in COVID-19. Clones were sequenced by immunoSEQ multiplex PCR, and TCRdb holds only the in-frame ones, with some missing. The data show around 160,000 clones, with over 70% seen just once and approximately 11% held by the top ten. Sequenced material: PBMCs or T cells enriched from blood (not recorded which). The receptors originated from a man aged 45-65 years who had recovered from COVID-19.

The gene calls are TRBV7-3 and TRBJ2-1, with 7 nucleotides matching TRBD2. The junction had 9 bases not matched to a gene; V was cut back by 0 bases and J by 7 bases. In germline, CDR1 is SGHTA, CDR2 FQGTGA. This CDR3 is built from 16 residues. CDR3 nucleotide sequence: TGTGCCAGCAGCTTAACGGCTGCGGGAGTGAGAAATGAGCAGTTCTTC. Translated: CASSLTAAGVRNEQFF.

V and J are TRBV28 and TRBJ2-5; D might be TRBD2 (7 bases). V lost 10 bases to trimming and J lost 4 bases, with 19 bases between them. The CDR3 is 14 amino acids. The V gene's germline CDR1 is MDHEN and CDR2 SYDVKM. The DNA of the CDR3 is TGTGCCACCGAGGGGTCAGGGGAGGGAGAGACCCAGTACTTC. Protein: CATEGSGEGETQYF.

The chain couples TRBV5-1 to TRBJ2-1; a possible D gene is TRBD2 (6 bases). Germline V CDR1 and CDR2: SGHRS, YFSETQ. This CDR3 has 13 residues. V was cut by 0 bases and J by 6 bases, with 7 bases left in between. In nucleotides, the CDR3 is TGCGCCAGCAGCTTGGACGGGGGCAATGAGCAGTTCTTC. This gives the protein CASSLDGGNEQFF. Together with reference TRBV5-1 and TRBJ2-1, the CDR3 gives the full variable domain: KAGVTQTPRYLIKTRGQQVTLSCSPISGHRSVSWYQQTPGQGLQFLFEYFSETQRNKGNFPGRFSGRQFSNSRSEMNVSTLELGDSALYLCASSLDGGNEQFFGPGTRLTVL.

This chain uses TRBV5-1 with TRBJ1-2, with D perhaps TRBD1 (5 bases). V lost 0 bases to trimming and J lost 3 bases, with 12 bases between them. The CDR3 loop spans 15 amino acids. Germline-derived CDR1 and CDR2 are SGHRS and YFSETQ. The CDR3 protein is CASSLVPWGDYGYTF. The CDR3 DNA follows: TGCGCCAGCAGCTTGGTTCCTTGGGGGGACTATGGCTACACCTTC.

The rearrangement links TRBV5-4 to TRBJ2-1, with D perhaps matching TRBD2 (6 bases). Germline CDR1 is SGHNT and CDR2 is YYREEE (reference sequence). This CDR3 spans 15 amino acids. V lost 4 bases, J lost 10 bases, and 21 bases lay in between. The DNA for the CDR3 is TGTGCCAGCAGCCCCGCGGGACCGAACCCCTTCGAGCAGTTCTTC. Translating gives CASSPAGPNPFEQFF.

The rearrangement joins TRBV9 to TRBJ2-7; D possibly corresponds to TRBD2 (6 bases). The CDR3 sequence is 15 residues long. The ends were cut back, 0 bases at V and 4 bases at J, with 14 bases in the middle. CDR1 is SGDLS and CDR2 is YYNGEE in the germline V gene. In nucleotides, the CDR3 is TGTGCCAGCAGCGTAGACGTACAGGCGGGGTACGAGCAGTACTTC. Encoded protein: CASSVDVQAGYEQYF.

The V gene is TRBV28, the J gene TRBJ2-1, with 10 positions matching TRBD2. CDR1 MDHEN and CDR2 SYDVKM come from the germline V gene. V shed 4 bases and J 2 bases; nucleotides not matched to a gene: 2. CDR3 length equals 15 residues. The CDR3 region is CASSSGTSAYNEQFF. The CDR3 DNA follows: TGTGCCAGCAGTTCCGGGACTAGCGCCTACAATGAGCAGTTCTTC.

The CDR3 DNA sequence: TGCAGCGTCCGGACAGACTATATGAACACTGAAGCTTTCTTT. Translation gives CSVRTDYMNTEAFF. V usage is TRBV29-1 and J usage is TRBJ1-1; D possibly corresponds to TRBD1 (6 bases). CDR1 is SQVTM and CDR2 is ANQGSEA in the germline V gene. Trimming pared 6 bases from V and 0 bases from J, leaving 14 bases between. The CDR3 is 14 residues long.

This clone has only one observation. The chain has TRBV5-4 and TRBJ2-7, with 9 nucleotides matching TRBD1. The junction had 10 bases not matched to a gene; V was cut back by 4 bases and J by 5 bases. CDR1 SGHNT and CDR2 YYREEE come from the germline V gene (reference sequence). This CDR3 region has 15 residues. Written as DNA, the CDR3 is TGTGCCAGCAGCCCAATCCCGGGACAGGGTAACGAGCAGTACTTC. Its translation: CASSPIPGQGNEQYF.

The table lists this clone with a few counts. The chain uses TRBV13 and TRBJ1-2; D might be TRBD1 (5 bases). This CDR3 comprises 15 residues. V was trimmed by 1 base and J by 7 bases, leaving 16 bases between them. Per the germline V gene, CDR1 is PRHDT and CDR2 is FYEKMQ (reference sequence). The CDR3 DNA is TGTGCCAGCAGCTTAGAACAGGCGGGGATAGCTGGCTACACCTTC. Its translation: CASSLEQAGIAGYTF.

The rearrangement uses TRBV24-1 and TRBJ2-7, with D possibly being TRBD2 (5 bases). The germline V gene encodes CDR1 KGHDR and CDR2 SFDVKD. The CDR3 is made up of 13 amino acids. V shed 5 bases and J shed 8 bases, with 15 bases lying between them. CDR3 sequence (DNA): TGTGCCACCAGTGGCAACAGCGGTAATAAGCAGTACTTC. Its protein is CATSGNSGNKQYF.

The chain couples TRBV9 to TRBJ2-1, with 10 bases that match TRBD2. The V and J ends lost 0 bases and 2 bases, in that order; junction bases with no gene match: 2. CDR3 size: 16 residues. CDR1 and CDR2 from the germline V gene are SGDLS and YYNGEE. The CDR3 region has the DNA TGTGCCAGCAGCGTAGTAGCGGGAGGCGCCTACAATGAGCAGTTCTTC. Translation gives CASSVVAGGAYNEQFF.

The table lists this clone with many counts. The chain links TRBV7-6 to TRBJ1-1, with D tentatively TRBD1 (6 bases). The CDR3 consists of 14 residues. Germline CDR1 and CDR2: SGHVS and FNYEAQ. The V and J ends lost 5 bases and 4 bases respectively, with 14 bases between them. The CDR3: CASSILTGSTEAFF. The CDR3 nucleotides are TGTGCCAGCAGCATCCTGACAGGATCCACTGAAGCTTTCTTT.

J is TRBJ1-5 and V is TRBV4-1; 8 positions match TRBD1. V shed 0 bases and J 4 bases; nucleotides not matched to a gene: 5. The germline V gene encodes CDR1 MGHRA and CDR2 YSYEKL. The CDR3 totals 16 residues. CDR3 amino acids: CASSQELGQGNQPQHF. The CDR3 nucleotides read TGCGCCAGCAGCCAAGAATTAGGACAGGGTAATCAGCCCCAGCATTTT.

This clone occurred a few times. This chain links TRBV30 with TRBJ1-1; TRBD1 might be the D (6 bases). There are 16 residues in the CDR3. V gave up 1 base and J gave up 11 bases, with 26 bases separating them. Germline V gives CDR1 GTSNPN, CDR2 SVGIG (reference sequence). CDR3: CAWSAGQGRLMLEAFF. For the CDR3, the DNA is TGTGCCTGGAGTGCCGGCCAGGGGCGATTAATGCTGGAGGCTTTCTTT.

This sequence joins TRBV6-1 and TRBJ2-3; 7 nucleotides line up with TRBD1. The CDR3 has 13 amino acids. Germline loops: CDR1 MNHNS, CDR2 SASEGT. Trimming removed 3 bases from V and 13 bases from J; junction bases left unmatched: 10. In nucleotides, the CDR3 is TGTGCCAGCAGTGAGACAAGACAGGGCCGGGAGTATTTT. Encoded protein: CASSETRQGREYF.